This T cell receptor (beta chain) was obtained from a study of cytomegalovirus exposure and HLA in healthy donors. Points from the study as a whole: Later analysis identified a missense DCLRE1C variant that was linked to TCR beta V- and J-gene trimming. Immune exposure information available was restricted to CMV serostatus.

The PCR made use of 60 Vbeta and 13 Jbeta primers. Repertoires were generated with immunoSEQ multiplex PCR, while TCRdb's copy carries only in-frame clones and drops some. The sample records 130,000 or so clones, 77% being singletons. The CDR3 is 14 residues long. V gave up 5 bases and J gave up 4 bases; unmatched junction bases: 6. Germline CDR1 is SEHNR and CDR2 is FQNEAQ (reference sequence). Note on this clone: Its antigen is undetermined.

The specimen was PBMCs. This clonotype was sampled from a female donor in good health and CMV-seronegative. J is TRBJ1-1 and V is TRBV7-9; TRBD1 aligns across 8 bases. The DNA for the CDR3 is TGTGCCAGCAGCCCAGGGGGCTTAGGCACTGAAGCTTTCTTT. Protein product: CASSPGGLGTEAFF.